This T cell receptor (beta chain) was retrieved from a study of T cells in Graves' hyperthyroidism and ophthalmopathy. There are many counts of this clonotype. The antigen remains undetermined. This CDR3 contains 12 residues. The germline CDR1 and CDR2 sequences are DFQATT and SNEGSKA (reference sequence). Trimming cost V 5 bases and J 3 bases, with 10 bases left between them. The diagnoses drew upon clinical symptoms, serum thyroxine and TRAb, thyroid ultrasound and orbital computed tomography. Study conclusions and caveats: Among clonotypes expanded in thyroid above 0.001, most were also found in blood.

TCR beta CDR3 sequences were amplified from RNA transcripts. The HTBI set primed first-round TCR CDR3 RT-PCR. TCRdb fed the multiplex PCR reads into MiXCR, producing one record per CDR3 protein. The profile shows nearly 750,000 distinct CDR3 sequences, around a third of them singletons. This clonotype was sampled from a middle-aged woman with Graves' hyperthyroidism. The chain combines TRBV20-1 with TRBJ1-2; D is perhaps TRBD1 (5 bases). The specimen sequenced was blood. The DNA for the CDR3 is TGCAGTGCTGGCGACAGAGACTATGGCTACACCTTC. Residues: CSAGDRDYGYTF.